The clone carrying this T cell receptor (beta chain) was detected ten times or more. Each CDR3 protein gets one entry after TCRdb re-called the reads with MiXCR. The table records 130,000 or so distinct CDR3 sequences, under 8% of them present only once. The data were obtained in a study of T cell repertoires in cytomegalovirus infection. Study-level background: Both CMV infection and a matching HLA type were indicated by public TCR beta signatures.

Trimming took off 0 bases at V and 2 bases at J, with 6 bases between the two ends. Per germline, CDR1 SGHRS and CDR2 YFSETQ. The CDR3 is 14 amino acids. Sequencing was carried out using PBMCs. The rearrangement joins TRBV5-1 to TRBJ2-4; D might be TRBD2 (5 bases). The TCR sequence derives from a human donor in good health (CMV status not recorded). Some clones in this sample may be carry-over from other donors' samples. For the CDR3, the DNA is TGCGCCAGCAGCTTGGGAGGGACCAAAAACATTCAGTACTTC. Its translation: CASSLGGTKNIQYF.